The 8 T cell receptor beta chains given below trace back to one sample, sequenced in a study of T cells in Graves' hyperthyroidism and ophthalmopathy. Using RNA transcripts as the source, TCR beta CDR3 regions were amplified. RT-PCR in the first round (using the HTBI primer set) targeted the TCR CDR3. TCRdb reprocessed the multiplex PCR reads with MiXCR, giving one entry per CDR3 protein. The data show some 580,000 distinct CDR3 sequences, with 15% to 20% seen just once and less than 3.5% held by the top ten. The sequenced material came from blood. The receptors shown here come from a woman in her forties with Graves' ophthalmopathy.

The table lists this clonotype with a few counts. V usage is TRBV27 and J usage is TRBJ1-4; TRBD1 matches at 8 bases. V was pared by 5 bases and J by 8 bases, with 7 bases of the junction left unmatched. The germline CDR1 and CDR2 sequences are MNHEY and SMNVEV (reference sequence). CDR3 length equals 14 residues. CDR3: CASSTDREGEKLFF. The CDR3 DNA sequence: TGTGCCAGCAGTACGGACAGGGAAGGGGAAAAACTGTTTTTT.

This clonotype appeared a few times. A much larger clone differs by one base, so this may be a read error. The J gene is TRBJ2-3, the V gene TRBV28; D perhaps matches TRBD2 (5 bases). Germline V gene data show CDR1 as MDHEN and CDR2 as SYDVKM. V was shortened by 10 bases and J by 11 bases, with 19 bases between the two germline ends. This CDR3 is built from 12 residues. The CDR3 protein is CANSGPRIVQYF. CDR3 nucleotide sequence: TGTGCCAACAGCGGACCGAGGATTGTGCAGTATTTT. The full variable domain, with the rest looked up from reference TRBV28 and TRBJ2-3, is DVKVTQSSRYLVKRTGEKVFLECVQDMDHENMFWYRQDPGLGLRLIYFSYDVKMKEKGDIPEGYSVSREKKERFSLILESASTNQTSMYLCANSGPRIVQYFGPGTRLTVL.

CDR3 sequence: CASSPSGGLGNTIYF. The CDR3 DNA sequence: TGTGCCAGCAGCCCCTCTGGCGGGTTAGGAAACACCATATATTTT. This chain uses TRBV9 with TRBJ1-3; D gene uncertain. The germline V and J ends were trimmed by 4 bases and 4 bases, with 15 bases remaining between them. CDR1 and CDR2 from the germline V gene are SGDLS and YYNGEE. The CDR3 loop spans 15 amino acids.

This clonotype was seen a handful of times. The CDR3 bases are TGTGCCAGCAGCCCGGGACAGCCGGGGCTGTTTTTT. Protein: CASSPGQPGLFF. The rearrangement joins TRBV11-1 to TRBJ2-2; TRBD1 aligns across 7 bases. This CDR3 has 12 residues. CDR1 is SGHAT and CDR2 is FQDESV in the germline V gene (reference sequence). V lost 5 bases to trimming and J lost 13 bases; unmatched junction nucleotides: 7.

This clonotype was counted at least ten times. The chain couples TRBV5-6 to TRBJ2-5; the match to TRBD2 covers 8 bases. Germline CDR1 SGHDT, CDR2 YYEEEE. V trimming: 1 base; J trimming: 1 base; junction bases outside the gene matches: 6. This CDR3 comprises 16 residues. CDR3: CASSLSGSPPQETQYF. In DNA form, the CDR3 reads TGTGCCAGCAGCTTGAGCGGGAGTCCCCCCCAAGAGACCCAGTACTTC.

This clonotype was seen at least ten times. The CDR3 DNA reads TGTGCCAGCAGCCCCCGACAGGGATATTTCTACGAGCAGTACTTC. Its protein product is CASSPRQGYFYEQYF. This rearrangement joins TRBV7-2 to TRBJ2-7; 7 bases agree with TRBD1. Germline CDR1 SGHTA, CDR2 FQGNSA. CDR3 length: 15 residues. V was pared by 5 bases and J by 3 bases, with 10 bases of the junction left unmatched. The full variable domain, in which reference TRBV7-2 and TRBJ2-7 provide the parts outside the CDR3, is GAGVSQSPSNKVTEKGKDVELRCDPISGHTALYWYRQSLGQGLEFLIYFQGNSAPDKSGLPSDRFSAERTGGSVSTLTIQRTQQEDSAVYLCASSPRQGYFYEQYFGPGTRLTVT.

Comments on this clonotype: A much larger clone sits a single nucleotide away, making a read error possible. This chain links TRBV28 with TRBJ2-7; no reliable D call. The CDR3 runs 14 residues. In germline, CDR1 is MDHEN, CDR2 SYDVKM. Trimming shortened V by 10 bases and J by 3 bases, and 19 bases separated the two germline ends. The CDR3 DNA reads TGTGCCACCCAAGAACCGGCGGAAATCTACGAGCAGTACGTC. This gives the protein CATQEPAEIYEQYV.

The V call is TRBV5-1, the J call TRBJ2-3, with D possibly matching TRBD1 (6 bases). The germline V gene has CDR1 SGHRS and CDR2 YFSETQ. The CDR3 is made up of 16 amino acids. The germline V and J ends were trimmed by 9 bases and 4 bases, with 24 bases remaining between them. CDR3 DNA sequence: TGCGCCACCGGACCGGGTGGGGGCATGGGCGCAGATACGCAGTATTTT. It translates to CATGPGGGMGADTQYF.